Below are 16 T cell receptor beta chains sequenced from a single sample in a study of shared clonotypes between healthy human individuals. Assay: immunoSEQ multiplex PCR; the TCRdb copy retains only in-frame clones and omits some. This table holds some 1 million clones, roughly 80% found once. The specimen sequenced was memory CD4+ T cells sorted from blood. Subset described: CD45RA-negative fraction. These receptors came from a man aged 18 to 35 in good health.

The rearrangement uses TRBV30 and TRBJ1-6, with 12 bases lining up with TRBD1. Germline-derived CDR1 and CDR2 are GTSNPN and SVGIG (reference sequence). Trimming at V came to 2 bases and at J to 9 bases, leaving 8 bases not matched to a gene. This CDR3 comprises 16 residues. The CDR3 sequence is CAWSSTGTGGRSPLHF. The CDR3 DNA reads TGTGCCTGGAGTTCAACCGGGACAGGGGGCCGTTCACCCCTCCACTTT.

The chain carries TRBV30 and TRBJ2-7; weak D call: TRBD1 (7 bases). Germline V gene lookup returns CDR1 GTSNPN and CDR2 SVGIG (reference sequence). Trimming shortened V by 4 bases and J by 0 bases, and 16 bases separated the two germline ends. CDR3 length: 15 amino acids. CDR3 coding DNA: TGTGCCTGGATGCCGACAGGGAGGAGCTCCTACGAGCAGTACTTC. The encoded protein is CAWMPTGRSSYEQYF.

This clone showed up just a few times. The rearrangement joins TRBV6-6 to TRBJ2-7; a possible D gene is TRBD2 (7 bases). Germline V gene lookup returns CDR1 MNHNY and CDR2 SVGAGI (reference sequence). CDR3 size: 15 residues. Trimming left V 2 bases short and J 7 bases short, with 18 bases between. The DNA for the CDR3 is TGTGCCAGCAGTTACGGGATAGGGGGGGGAGGGGAGCAGTACTTC. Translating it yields CASSYGIGGGGEQYF.

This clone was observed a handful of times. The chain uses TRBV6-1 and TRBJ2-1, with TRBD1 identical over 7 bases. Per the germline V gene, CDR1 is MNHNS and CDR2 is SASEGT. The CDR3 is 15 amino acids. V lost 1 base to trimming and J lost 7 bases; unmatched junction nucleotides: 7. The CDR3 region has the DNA TGTGCCAGCAGTGAAGAGGGGGCCATCAGAAATGAGCAGTTCTTC. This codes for CASSEEGAIRNEQFF.

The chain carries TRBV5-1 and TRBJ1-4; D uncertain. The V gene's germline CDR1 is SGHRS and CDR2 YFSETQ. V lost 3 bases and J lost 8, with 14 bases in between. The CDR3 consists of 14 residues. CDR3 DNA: TGCGCCAGCAGCTCGCCAGGCCGGGGAGAAAAACTGTTTTTT. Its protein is CASSSPGRGEKLFF.

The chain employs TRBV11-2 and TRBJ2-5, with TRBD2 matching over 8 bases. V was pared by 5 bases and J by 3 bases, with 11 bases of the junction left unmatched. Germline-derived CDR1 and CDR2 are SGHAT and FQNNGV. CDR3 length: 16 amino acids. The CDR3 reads CASSPQAGLDKETQYF. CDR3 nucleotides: TGTGCCAGCAGCCCACAAGCGGGACTAGATAAAGAGACCCAGTACTTC.

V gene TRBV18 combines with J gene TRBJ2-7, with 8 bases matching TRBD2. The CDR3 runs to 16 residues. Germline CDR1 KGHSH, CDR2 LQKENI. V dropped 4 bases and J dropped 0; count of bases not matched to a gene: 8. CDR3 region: CASSLLTSGSSYEQYF. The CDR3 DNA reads TGTGCCAGCTCACTTCTAACTAGCGGAAGCTCCTACGAGCAGTACTTC.

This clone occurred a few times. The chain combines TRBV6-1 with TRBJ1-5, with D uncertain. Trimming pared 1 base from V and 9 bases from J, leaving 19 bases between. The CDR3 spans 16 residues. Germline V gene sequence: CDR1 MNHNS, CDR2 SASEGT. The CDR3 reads CASSEVPTRRFLPQHF. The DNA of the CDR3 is TGTGCCAGCAGTGAAGTGCCCACCCGTCGTTTTTTGCCCCAGCATTTT.

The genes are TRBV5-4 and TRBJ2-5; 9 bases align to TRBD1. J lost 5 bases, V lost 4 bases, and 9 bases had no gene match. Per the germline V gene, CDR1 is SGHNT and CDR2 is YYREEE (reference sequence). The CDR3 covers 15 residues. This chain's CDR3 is CASSRGQGRLETQYF. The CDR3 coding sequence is TGTGCCAGCAGCAGGGGACAGGGAAGATTGGAGACCCAGTACTTC.

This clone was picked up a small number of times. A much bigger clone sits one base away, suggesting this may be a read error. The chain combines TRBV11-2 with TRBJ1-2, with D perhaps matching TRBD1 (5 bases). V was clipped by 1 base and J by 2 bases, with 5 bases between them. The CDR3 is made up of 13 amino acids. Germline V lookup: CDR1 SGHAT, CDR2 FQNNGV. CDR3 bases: TGTGCCAGCAGCTTAGCAGGGAACTATGGCTACACCTTC. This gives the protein CASSLAGNYGYTF. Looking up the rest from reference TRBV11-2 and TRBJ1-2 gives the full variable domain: EAGVAQSPRYKIIEKRQSVAFWCNPISGHATLYWYQQILGQGPKLLIQFQNNGVVDDSQLPKDRFSAERLKGVDSTLKIQPAKLEDSAVYLCASSLAGNYGYTFGSGTRLTVV.

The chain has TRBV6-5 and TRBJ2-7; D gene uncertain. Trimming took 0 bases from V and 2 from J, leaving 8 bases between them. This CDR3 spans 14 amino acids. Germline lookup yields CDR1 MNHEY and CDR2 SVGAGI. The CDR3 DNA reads TGTGCCAGCAGTTACTCGGGCAGGCCCTACGAGCAGTACTTC. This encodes CASSYSGRPYEQYF.

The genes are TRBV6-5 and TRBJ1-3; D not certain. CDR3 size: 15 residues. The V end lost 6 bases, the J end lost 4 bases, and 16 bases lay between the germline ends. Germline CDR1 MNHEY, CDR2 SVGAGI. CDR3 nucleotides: TGTGCCAGCAGGAGAAGCGTCACGGGGGGAAACACCATATATTTT. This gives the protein CASRRSVTGGNTIYF.

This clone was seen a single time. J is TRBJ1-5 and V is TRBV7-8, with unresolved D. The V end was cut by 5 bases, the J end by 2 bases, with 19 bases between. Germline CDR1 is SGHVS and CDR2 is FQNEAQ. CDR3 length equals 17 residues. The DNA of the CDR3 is TGTGCCAGCAGCCAAGGCGGGTGGGTAGCTGGCAATCAGCCCCAGCATTTT. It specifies CASSQGGWVAGNQPQHF.

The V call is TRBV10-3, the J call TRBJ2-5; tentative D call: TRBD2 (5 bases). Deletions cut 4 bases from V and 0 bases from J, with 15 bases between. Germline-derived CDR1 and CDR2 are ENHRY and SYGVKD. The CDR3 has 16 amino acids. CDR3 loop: CAISGRADKYQETQYF. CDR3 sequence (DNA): TGTGCCATCAGTGGGCGGGCAGACAAGTACCAAGAGACCCAGTACTTC.

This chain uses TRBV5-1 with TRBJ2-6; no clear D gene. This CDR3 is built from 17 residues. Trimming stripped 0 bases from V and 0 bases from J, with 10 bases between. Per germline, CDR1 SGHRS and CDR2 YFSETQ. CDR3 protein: CASSLASIRSGANVLTF. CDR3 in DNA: TGCGCCAGCAGCTTGGCCTCGATCCGCTCTGGGGCCAACGTCCTGACTTTC.

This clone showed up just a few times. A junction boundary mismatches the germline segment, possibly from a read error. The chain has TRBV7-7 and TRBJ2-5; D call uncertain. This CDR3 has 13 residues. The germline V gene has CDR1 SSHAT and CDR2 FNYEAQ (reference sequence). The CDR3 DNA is TGTGCTAGCAGCTTAGGGTCGGGAGAGACCCAGTACTTC. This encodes CASSLGSGETQYF.